Detailed here is one T cell receptor (beta chain). The data are from a study of technical replicates of blood from a handful of donors. CDR1 is SGHRS, CDR2 YFSETQ, per germline. The CDR3 contains 16 residues. Losses at the gene ends were 4 bases for V and 4 bases for J; bases not matched to a gene: 9. Produced via immunoSEQ multiplex PCR; TCRdb's table is partial and in-frame only. The sample gives about 94,000 clones, around 95% of which show up once; roughly 0.22% is in the top ten. What was sequenced was T cells isolated from PBMCs. The gene calls are TRBV5-1 and TRBJ2-2; TRBD2 agrees at 8 bases. This receptor was taken from a human donor in good health. The CDR3 DNA reads TGCGCCAGCAGCCTACCCAGCGGGAGTGGCACCGGGGAGCTGTTTTTT. Residues: CASSLPSGSGTGELFF. Filled out from reference TRBV5-1 and TRBJ2-2, the complete variable domain reads KAGVTQTPRYLIKTRGQQVTLSCSPISGHRSVSWYQQTPGQGLQFLFEYFSETQRNKGNFPGRFSGRQFSNSRSEMNVSTLELGDSALYLCASSLPSGSGTGELFFGEGSRLTVL.